Below are 12 T cell receptor beta chains sequenced from a single sample in a study of blood T cells in healthy people across ages. A sample-barcoded 5' primer and a J-beta primer mix were used in a second PCR of about 7 to 12 cycles. TCRdb used MiXCR to reprocess the 5' RACE reads, holding one entry per CDR3 protein. The table includes 450,000 to 650,000 distinct CDR3 sequences, 20% to 30% detected once. The data also belong to a second study, concerning T cells of mothers and their children.

Sequenced: blood. Source of these receptors: a boy aged 10-17 years in good health.

This rearrangement joins TRBV28 to TRBJ2-7, with D hard to call. Trimming pared 6 bases from V and 3 bases from J, leaving 12 bases between. The CDR3 runs to 13 residues. The germline V gene has CDR1 MDHEN and CDR2 SYDVKM. The DNA of the CDR3 is TGTGCCAGCAGCAGCGAGAGAGACTACGAGCAGTACTTC. Its translation is CASSSERDYEQYF.

The chain employs TRBV20-1 and TRBJ2-3, with D unclear. The V end lost 2 bases, the J end lost 6 bases, and 6 bases lay between the germline ends. The CDR3 is made up of 11 amino acids. Per the germline V gene, CDR1 is DFQATT and CDR2 is SNEGSKA (reference sequence). The DNA for the CDR3 is TGCAGTGCTAGACAGCGTGATACGCAGTATTTT. This encodes CSARQRDTQYF.

This clonotype was counted between two and nine times. V gene TRBV29-1 combines with J gene TRBJ2-5; 9 bases align to TRBD1. The J call could be wrong; TRBJ2-7 is a better fit for the DNA end. The length of the CDR3 is 13 residues. The V gene's germline CDR1 is SQVTM and CDR2 ANQGSEA. The CDR3 sequence is CSVETGGSYEQYF. CDR3 DNA sequence: TGCAGCGTTGAGACAGGGGGCTCCTACGAGCAGTACTTC.

The V call is TRBV7-2, the J call TRBJ2-7; 7 nucleotides align to TRBD2. The CDR3 is 16 amino acids. V gave up 5 bases and J gave up 0 bases; unmatched junction bases: 10. CDR1 is SGHTA, CDR2 FQGNSA, per germline. The CDR3 protein is CASSISWAGVSYEQYF. The CDR3 DNA reads as TGTGCCAGCAGCATAAGCTGGGCGGGAGTCTCCTACGAGCAGTACTTC.

The genes are TRBV6-4 and TRBJ2-1; 10 nucleotides align to TRBD2. V shed 6 bases and J 3 bases; nucleotides not matched to a gene: 11. This CDR3 region has 17 residues. CDR1 and CDR2 from the germline V gene are MRHNA and SNTAGT. CDR3 region: CASSHKETSGDYNEQFF. Here the CDR3 DNA reads TGTGCCAGCAGCCACAAAGAAACTAGCGGGGACTACAATGAGCAGTTCTTC.

The V gene is TRBV6-5, the J gene TRBJ2-7; 14 nucleotides match TRBD2. Germline CDR1 MNHEY, CDR2 SVGAGI. The CDR3 sequence is 17 residues long. V shed 4 bases and J 3 bases; nucleotides not matched to a gene: 8. The CDR3 protein is CASSFSGLAGEIYEQYF. DNA of the CDR3: TGTGCCAGCAGTTTTTCGGGACTAGCGGGAGAAATCTACGAGCAGTACTTC.

The chain joins TRBV7-2 to TRBJ2-4; tentatively, D is TRBD2 (6 bases). V was pared by 4 bases and J by 6 bases, with 19 bases between. The length of the CDR3 is 16 residues. Germline-derived CDR1 and CDR2 are SGHTA and FQGNSA. CDR3 nucleotide sequence: TGTGCCAGCAGCTCAACGGCCGGGACTGGAGGAAACATTCAGTACTTC. This gives the protein CASSSTAGTGGNIQYF.

The gene calls are TRBV28 and TRBJ2-1; D is perhaps TRBD1 (6 bases). The V end was cut by 6 bases, the J end by 9 bases, with 12 bases between. CDR1 is MDHEN and CDR2 is SYDVKM in the germline V gene. This CDR3 comprises 12 residues. The CDR3 loop reads CASRHRVGEQFF. The CDR3 nucleotides are TGTGCCAGCAGGCACAGGGTTGGTGAGCAGTTCTTC.

This clonotype turned up a few times. The V and J genes are TRBV12-3 or TRBV12-4 and TRBJ2-1, with a possible D match to TRBD1 (6 bases). The CDR3 length is 18 residues. The V and J ends lost 5 bases and 0 bases respectively, with 20 bases between them. Here the CDR3 reads CASSQSRRGLSSYNEQFF. Here the CDR3 DNA reads TGTGCCAGCAGTCAGTCCCGCAGGGGCCTAAGCTCCTACAATGAGCAGTTCTTC.

For this clonotype: Sequence at one end of the junction differs from germline and may be a read error. This chain uses TRBV2 with TRBJ1-1; the D is unclear. Germline V lookup: CDR1 SNHLY, CDR2 FYNNEI. The CDR3 extends over 13 amino acids. CDR3 amino acids: CASSEWEGTEAFF. CDR3 DNA sequence: TGTGCCAGCAGTGAATGGGAAGGCACTGAAGCCTTCTTT.

This clonotype was recorded a few times. The DNA for the CDR3 is TGTGCCAGTAGCCCCACCCTGTTCGCGGGGCAGAACTATGGCTACACCTTC. It specifies CASSPTLFAGQNYGYTF. The chain carries TRBV19 and TRBJ1-2, with D possibly TRBD1 on 5 matching bases. The CDR3 length is 17 residues. The germline V gene has CDR1 LNHDA and CDR2 SQIVND (reference sequence). V was clipped by 6 bases and J by 2 bases, with 22 bases between them.

The chain joins TRBV20-1 to TRBJ1-2, with a weak D call TRBD1 (5 bases). CDR1 and CDR2 from the germline V gene are DFQATT and SNEGSKA (reference sequence). CDR3 size: 13 residues. Trimming left V 5 bases short and J 3 bases short, with 13 bases between. The DNA of the CDR3 is TGCAGTGCTCCGGGGGGACCTGACTATGGCTACACCTTC. Amino acids: CSAPGGPDYGYTF.